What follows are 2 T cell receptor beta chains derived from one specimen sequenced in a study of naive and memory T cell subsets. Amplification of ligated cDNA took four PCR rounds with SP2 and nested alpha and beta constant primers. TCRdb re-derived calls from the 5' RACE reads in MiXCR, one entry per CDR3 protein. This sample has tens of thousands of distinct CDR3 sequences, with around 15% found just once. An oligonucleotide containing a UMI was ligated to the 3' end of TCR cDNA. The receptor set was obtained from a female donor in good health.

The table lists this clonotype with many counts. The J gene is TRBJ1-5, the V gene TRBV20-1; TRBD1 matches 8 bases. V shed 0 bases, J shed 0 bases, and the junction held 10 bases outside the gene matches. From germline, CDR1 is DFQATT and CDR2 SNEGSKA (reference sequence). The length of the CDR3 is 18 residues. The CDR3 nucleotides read TGCAGTGCTAGAGAAGCAGGGGGCGCCCGATATAGCAATCAGCCCCAGCATTTT. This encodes CSAREAGGARYSNQPQHF.

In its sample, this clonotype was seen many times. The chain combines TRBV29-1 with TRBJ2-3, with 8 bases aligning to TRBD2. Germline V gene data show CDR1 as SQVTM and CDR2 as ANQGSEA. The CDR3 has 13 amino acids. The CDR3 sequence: CAVGGADTDTQYF. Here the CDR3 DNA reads TGCGCAGTCGGGGGGGCTGACACAGATACGCAGTATTTT.